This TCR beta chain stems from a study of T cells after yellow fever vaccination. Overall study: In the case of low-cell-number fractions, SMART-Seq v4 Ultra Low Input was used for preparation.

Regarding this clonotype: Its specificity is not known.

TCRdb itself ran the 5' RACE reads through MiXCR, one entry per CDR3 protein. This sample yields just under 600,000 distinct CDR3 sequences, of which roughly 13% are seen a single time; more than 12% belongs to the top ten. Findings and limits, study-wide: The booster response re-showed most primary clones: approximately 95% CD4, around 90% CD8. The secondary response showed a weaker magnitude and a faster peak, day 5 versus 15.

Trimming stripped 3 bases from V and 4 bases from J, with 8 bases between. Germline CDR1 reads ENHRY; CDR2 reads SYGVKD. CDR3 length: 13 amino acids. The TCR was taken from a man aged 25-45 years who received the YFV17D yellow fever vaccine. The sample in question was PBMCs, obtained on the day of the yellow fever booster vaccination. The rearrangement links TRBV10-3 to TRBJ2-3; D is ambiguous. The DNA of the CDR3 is TGTGCCATCAGTGACCGATCCCCAGATACGCAGTATTTT. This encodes CAISDRSPDTQYF.